This record covers a single T cell receptor beta chain. Its antigen remains unidentified. This CDR3 is built from 14 residues. The germline gives CDR1 MNHNY, CDR2 SVGAGI (reference sequence). Unmatched junction bases numbered 4, after V lost 7 bases and J lost 4 bases. The protocol was immunoSEQ multiplex PCR, while the TCRdb copy is restricted to in-frame clones and leaves out a portion. The data hold more than 200,000 clones, with about three quarters observed a single time. The sample belongs to a study of cytotoxic CD8 clonotypes in ibrutinib-treated CLL. Study-wide context: The patient breakdown showed about ten relapsed/refractory and approximately 15 treatment-naive cases, with under 18 IGHV unmutated. General study findings and limits: Whereas clonality rose at ibrutinib response, it declined toward baseline at progression. Exceeding age-matched healthy donors, baseline clonality also tracked the counts of circulating CD8+ T cells.

Material: PBMCs, obtained after 12 months of ibrutinib treatment. The chain recombines TRBV6-6 with TRBJ2-5, with 12 bases aligning to TRBD2. The TCR originated in a human donor with chronic lymphocytic leukemia. DNA of the CDR3: TGTGCCAGCAACAAGGGACTAGCGGGAGAGACCCAGTACTTC. Its translation: CASNKGLAGETQYF.